This T cell receptor beta chain was captured in a study of cytomegalovirus exposure and HLA in healthy donors (dated by TCRdb to the late 2010s). Regarding the complete study: An earlier analysis of some 620 of the donors reported 250 to 350 Gb of sequence data and approximately 120 million unique TCR beta sequences obtained from some 200 million T cells. An early release covering 550 to 650 HLA-typed donors comprised about 300 gigabases of sequencing data and about 90 million unique TCR sequences. The genetic ancestry cluster associated with self-reported Caucasian donors included 81% of the roughly 400 genotyped donors. The aim of the study was to test whether cataloging public T cell receptors could identify signatures of past pathogen exposure. The study profiled the T cell repertoires of more than 500 subjects by immunosequencing and related them to cytomegalovirus serostatus. Besides the first cohort of 550 to 750 subjects, a separate validation cohort made up of roughly 120 different subjects was used. To predict cytomegalovirus infection status, the study brought together high-throughput TCR immunosequencing, statistical association of individual TCRs with disease status, and machine learning. A later analysis re-examined previously published TCR beta repertoires from just over 650 donors and added high-resolution HLA genotyping to investigate patterns of TCR occurrence. Rather than using new phenotypic data, the later analysis identified candidate immune exposures from TCR beta sequences and from how often those sequences occurred across donors. To decide whether each TCR beta V gene segment behaved as functional or pseudogenic, an earlier analysis of some 580 of the donors relied on high-throughput TCR beta sequencing. Donor age, sex, ethnicity and CMV serostatus were collected together with the repertoire data. A later genetic analysis took genome-wide SNP genotypes for about three fifths of the 666 donors and used that subset as a discovery cohort. All discovery cohort repertoires had been generated on a single sequencing platform. HLA typing covered class I and class II loci at four-digit resolution. The number of donors typed differed by locus, with about 620-630 for A, B, C, DRB1 and DQB1, around 520 for DQA1, 600 to 610 for DPA1, and roughly 450 for DPB1. Roughly five DR-DQ haplotypes were treated as single units for association and clustering because of strong linkage in the cohort. On average, around 230,000 unique TCR beta nucleotide sequences were sequenced per donor among 398 genotyped donors of the cohort, with around 19% of those sequences being non-productive.

The library relied on the immunoSEQ multiplex PCR assay. For the multiplex PCR, a mixture combining 60 forward primers for TCR Vbeta segments and 13 reverse primers for TCR Jbeta segments was used. A multiplex PCR assay on genomic DNA amplified the CDR3 region of rearranged TCR beta genes. Amplified TCR beta libraries were sequenced as 87-base-pair reads on the Illumina HiSeq System. In the paper's pipeline: In a later analysis, some 80 million unique TCR beta chains were counted across the approximately 670 repertoires, and roughly 10 million of these chains were shared by at least two donors. Raw reads were error-corrected and collapsed into unique sequences with a nearest-neighbor algorithm that merged closely related sequences to remove PCR and sequencing errors. CDR3 sequences were aligned to IMGT reference sequences to assign V, D and J gene segments. Each retained sequence needed at least a six-nucleotide match to both a V gene segment and a J gene segment. A rearrangement counted as productive if the CDR3 had no stop codons and remained in frame with V and J, and every other rearrangement counted as non-productive. Following IMGT convention, CDR3 was defined as the stretch from the second conserved V-encoded cysteine up to the conserved J-encoded phenylalanine. The earlier analysis of around 640 of the donors excluded sequences that lacked an unambiguous match to a single V gene segment. An earlier analysis of some 500 of the donors classified V segments as functional when productive rearrangements were above 56.7% and as segregating when the standard deviation between donors was above 5%. To diagnose cytomegalovirus status from the catalog of TCR beta chain sequences, a statistical classification framework was built. In a later analysis, V and J genes were assigned by comparing TCR nucleotide sequences against IMGT/GENE-DB human TR gene sequences. In a later analysis, CDR3 sequences and most-parsimonious VDJ recombination scenarios were assigned using the TCRdist pipeline. In a later analysis, each TCR beta chain was defined by its CDR3 amino acid sequence together with its V-gene family, and reads without a unique V-gene family were excluded. To address suspected cross-contamination and a sequencing artifact, a later analysis removed some 620 highly shared, low-generation-probability nucleotide sequences. In a later analysis, a clonal expansion index for each public chain was calculated from normalized within-repertoire ranks of inferred template counts. In a later analysis, generation probabilities were computed with a VDJ recombination model fitted to out-of-frame rearrangements, and the resulting probabilities were checked against IGoR. In a later analysis, hypergeometric tests were used to score TCR-TCR, TCR-HLA and TCR-CMV co-occurrence, with a repertoire-size bias correction applied to TCR pairs. In a later analysis, false discovery rates were estimated by permuting HLA or CMV assignments 20 times. In a later analysis, co-occurring TCRs were grouped using DBSCAN, and TCRdist sequence similarity was added for clustering within HLA-allele-positive subsets. Repertoires with fewer than 30,000 or more than 120,000 public chains were left out of co-occurrence clustering, as were a handful of repertoires with anomalous nucleotide sharing. In TCRdb, the immuneACCESS table is reduced to in-frame sequences with V and J assigned. These tables do not hold every clone; where another copy was compared, an unresolved V gene accounts for under half, and the others remain unexplained. The D gene and trimming were derived from the DNA, and the V and J assignments and clone size from that table. The sample data list some 120,000 clones, and 60% to 75% of these were observed just once. The ten largest clonotypes hold approximately 6.4% of the sample.

The study at large found these results: The authors suggested that the approach could potentially be extended to other disease states and immunological phenotypes. Some IMGT-functional V segments, including TRBV6-2 and TRBV6-3, could not be told apart with the 87-base-pair reads, so those segments were excluded. A cluster of highly shared sequence variants was judged likely to represent a technical artifact of the sequencing pipeline. Because counts were too low, seventeen rarely observed V segments, including chromosome 9 orphons, were left out of the earlier analysis of 587 of the donors. A further reported finding was that TCR beta sequences accurately predicted the HLA-A and HLA-B alleles for most subjects in the first cohort. In a later analysis, HLA-associated TCR beta chains showed more clonal expansion and lower generation probabilities than non-associated chains that were equally common. When HLA alleles, especially DR and DQ, strongly co-occurred, TCR associations were difficult to assign to individual alleles. A later analysis reported that several top co-occurrence clusters appeared linked to parvovirus B19, influenza, CMV and Epstein-Barr virus. In a later genetic analysis, a missense DCLRE1C variant was associated with V-gene and J-gene trimming of TCR beta chains, and the association was replicated in an independent cohort. A later analysis associated approximately 17,000 TCR beta sequences with specific HLA alleles at a false discovery rate of 0.05. Immune exposure information for the cohort was limited to CMV serostatus. In vitro tests confirmed that three of the cytomegalovirus-associated TCR beta chains recognize cytomegalovirus antigens. The study gave a list of roughly 150 TCR beta chains associated with cytomegalovirus. Compared with the roughly 720-donor mean, donors in an Asian-associated ancestry cluster had fewer N-insertions in productive TCRs, according to a later genetic analysis. In both the original and validation cohorts, the classifier was reported to diagnose cytomegalovirus status with high specificity and sensitivity. The cohort was sequenced for TCR beta chains only, and without alpha or paired-chain data the features that could be detected were limited. According to a later analysis, TCR association rates differed among HLA loci, with DRB1 alleles showing the most associated TCRs and HLA-C alleles showing the fewest. Because some donors lacked HLA typing at each locus, the association tests relied only on the typed subset. In an earlier analysis of more than 500 of the donors, most TCR beta V segments appeared in productive rearrangements about 87% or about 30% of the time, broadly matching IMGT annotations. According to a later analysis, most CMV-associated TCR beta chains appeared to be HLA-restricted, and the HLA associations seemed to be driven largely by CMV exposure. Most TCR sequences were seen in very few donors, while some public TCRs were found in many individuals. Correlated functional status among segregating V segments might be attributable to linkage disequilibrium, but an unknown experimental factor could not be ruled out. The presence/absence analyses assumed that sequencing depth was roughly uniform across donors, and that assumption may not be true.

In regard to this clone: Which antigen it targets is not known. Base qualities were left out, and no much larger clone turns up one base away.

From cysteine to phenylalanine, the CDR3 is 13 amino acids long. Only the CDR3 DNA is retained, 39 bases long and in frame from the first base. The germline V gene sets CDR1 to SGHNT and CDR2 to YENEEA. V lost 5 bases and J lost 4 bases; the stretch between them is 10 bases long. The cohort consisted of 650 to 850 healthy bone marrow donors. At the time of sampling, every cohort member was nominally healthy, though immune exposures that went unrecorded were likely present. The donor tested CMV seropositive, placing the donor among the 290 or so seropositive members of the cohort. Every donor gave a peripheral blood sample, and the peripheral blood mononuclear cells from that sample were used for TCR beta sequencing. Genomic DNA was extracted from the blood cell samples with the Qiagen DNeasy Blood Extraction Kit.

The clonotype was recovered from a woman aged 45-59 years in good health and CMV-seropositive. The chain couples TRBV11-3 to TRBJ2-3; the D region possibly corresponds to TRBD2 (5 bases align). Material for sequencing was PBMCs. CDR3 protein: CASSAGMADTQYF. At the DNA level, the sequence is TGTGCCAGCAGCGCCGGGATGGCAGATACGCAGTATTTT.